Below are 14 T cell receptor beta chains sequenced from a single sample in a study of a mutant IDH1 vaccine in newly diagnosed glioma. Profiling relied on immunoSEQ multiplex PCR, and the TCRdb table lists in-frame clones only, not all of them. The sample has about 69,000 clones, approximately 83% seen once. Time point described: baseline, week 1 (first vaccination visit). Treatment described: pre-vaccination baseline after standard-of-care therapy. Specimen: PBMCs, collected from a glioma patient treated with radiotherapy, temozolomide or both. These receptors all stem from a man in his thirties or forties with glioma.

The V and J genes are TRBV19 and TRBJ1-6; 11 bases are a match to TRBD1. From germline, CDR1 is LNHDA and CDR2 SQIVND (reference sequence). The CDR3 totals 13 residues. V was clipped by 6 bases and J by 11 bases; unmatched bases: 3. CDR3 sequence reads: CASRGTGGTPLHF. CDR3 nucleotides: TGTGCCAGTAGGGGGACAGGGGGGACACCCCTCCACTTT.

This clone turned up a few times. The chain uses TRBV4-1 and TRBJ1-4, with D possibly matching TRBD1 (5 bases). V gave up 0 bases and J gave up 2 bases, with 7 bases separating them. CDR1 is MGHRA and CDR2 is YSYEKL in the germline V gene. This CDR3 has 15 amino acids. Written as DNA, the CDR3 is TGCGCCAGCAGCCAAGATGAGGGGACTAATGAAAAACTGTTTTTT. Amino acid sequence: CASSQDEGTNEKLFF.

The V and J genes are TRBV9 and TRBJ1-1; 7 bases fit TRBD1. V dropped 3 bases and J dropped 1; count of bases not matched to a gene: 9. The germline V gene encodes CDR1 SGDLS and CDR2 YYNGEE. This CDR3 is 16 amino acids long. CDR3 nucleotides: TGTGCCAGCAGCGGCCGACAGGGCCGCCCGAACACTGAAGCTTTCTTT. It encodes CASSGRQGRPNTEAFF.

This clone was seen only once. The V and J genes are TRBV2 and TRBJ1-5; no clear D. V lost 5 bases to trimming and J lost 0 bases, with 8 bases between them. The CDR3 length is 14 residues. Per germline, CDR1 SNHLY and CDR2 FYNNEI. CDR3 loop: CASSWAVSNQPQHF. DNA for the CDR3: TGTGCCAGCAGTTGGGCAGTTAGCAATCAGCCCCAGCATTTT.

The chain is built from TRBV5-1 and TRBJ1-1; D call uncertain. The length of the CDR3 is 13 residues. The V end was cut by 7 bases, the J end by 0 bases, with 10 bases between. Germline CDR1 is SGHRS and CDR2 is YFSETQ. CDR3 in DNA: TGCGCCAGCGCCTTACAGATGAACACTGAAGCTTTCTTT. This gives the protein CASALQMNTEAFF. Full variable domain (rest looked up from reference TRBV5-1 and TRBJ1-1): KAGVTQTPRYLIKTRGQQVTLSCSPISGHRSVSWYQQTPGQGLQFLFEYFSETQRNKGNFPGRFSGRQFSNSRSEMNVSTLELGDSALYLCASALQMNTEAFFGQGTRLTVV.

This clone was observed once. The rearrangement joins TRBV11-3 to TRBJ2-5, with D perhaps TRBD1 or TRBD2 (5 bases each). Trimming removed 3 bases at V and 3 bases at J, with 8 bases between. The CDR3 extends over 13 amino acids. CDR1 SGHNT and CDR2 YENEEA come from the germline V gene. The chain's CDR3 is CASSFRGEETQYF. In DNA form, the CDR3 reads TGTGCCAGCAGCTTTAGGGGAGAAGAGACCCAGTACTTC.

In DNA form, the CDR3 reads TGTGCCAGCAGCTTGGTTAGGGGGACAGGGGTGATAGGCTCTGGAAACACCATATATTTT. This translates into CASSLVRGTGVIGSGNTIYF. This chain joins TRBV5-4 and TRBJ2-2, with TRBD1 matching over 10 bases. The J call is in doubt because the DNA end fits TRBJ1-3 better. The CDR3 loop spans 20 amino acids. Germline V gene lookup returns CDR1 SGHNT and CDR2 YYREEE (reference sequence).

The V gene is TRBV7-9, the J gene TRBJ2-1; 10 bases match TRBD1. CDR1 SEHNR and CDR2 FQNEAQ come from the germline V gene (reference sequence). The CDR3 contains 19 residues. V lost 8 bases, J lost 1 base, and 17 bases stayed unmatched. CDR3 in amino acids: CASRPIPRPGQGSYNEQFF. The DNA of the CDR3 is TGTGCCAGCCGACCTATACCCAGACCGGGACAGGGGTCCTACAATGAGCAGTTCTTC.

The chain recombines TRBV27 with TRBJ1-2, with 10 bases fitting TRBD1. The CDR3 is made up of 18 amino acids. With V trimmed by 0 bases and J by 1 base, 8 bases remained unmatched. Per the germline V gene, CDR1 is MNHEY and CDR2 is SMNVEV (reference sequence). DNA for the CDR3: TGTGCCAGCAGTTTATCCGGGACAGGGGAAAAATATAACTATGGCTACACCTTC. It codes for CASSLSGTGEKYNYGYTF.

This clone has only one observation. V usage is TRBV2 and J usage is TRBJ2-7; D may be TRBD2 (6 bases). Germline assignment: CDR1 SNHLY and CDR2 FYNNEI. The CDR3 is made up of 11 amino acids. V gave up 8 bases and J gave up 3 bases, with 8 bases separating them. The CDR3 is CASAGFYEQYF. In DNA, the CDR3 is TGTGCCAGCGCGGGGTTCTACGAGCAGTACTTC.

The CDR3 region is CASSLGQGELRNTEAFF. The CDR3 DNA is TGCGCCAGCAGCCTTGGACAGGGGGAATTGAGGAACACTGAAGCTTTCTTT. The chain combines TRBV5-1 with TRBJ1-1; the match to TRBD1 covers 10 bases. This CDR3 spans 17 amino acids. V lost 4 bases to trimming and J lost 1 base; unmatched junction nucleotides: 10. Germline V gene data show CDR1 as SGHRS and CDR2 as YFSETQ.

The chain joins TRBV7-2 to TRBJ1-2; D not resolved. Germline V gene data show CDR1 as SGHTA and CDR2 as FQGNSA. Trimming shortened V by 5 bases and J by 1 base, and 23 bases separated the two germline ends. CDR3 size: 18 residues. CDR3 bases: TGTGCCAGCAGCCCGTTTGCGGCAGCCCCTAATAATAACTATGGCTACACCTTC. Its protein is CASSPFAAAPNNNYGYTF.

The V gene is TRBV13, the J gene TRBJ2-5; the D is unclear. Germline CDR1 is PRHDT and CDR2 is FYEKMQ (reference sequence). The CDR3 runs 17 residues. Trimming took off 4 bases at V and 2 bases at J, with 20 bases between the two ends. The CDR3 coding sequence is TGTGCCAGCAGCTATACAGAGGTCCCAGTACATCAAGAGACCCAGTACTTC. This encodes CASSYTEVPVHQETQYF.

In DNA form, the CDR3 reads TGCGCCAGCAGCCGCACAGGACAGGGAGCCAAAAACATTCAGTACTTC. It yields the protein CASSRTGQGAKNIQYF. This chain connects TRBV4-1 to TRBJ2-4, with 8 bases matching TRBD1. Unmatched junction bases numbered 5, after V lost 4 bases and J lost 0 bases. Germline loops: CDR1 MGHRA, CDR2 YSYEKL. The CDR3 is made up of 16 amino acids.